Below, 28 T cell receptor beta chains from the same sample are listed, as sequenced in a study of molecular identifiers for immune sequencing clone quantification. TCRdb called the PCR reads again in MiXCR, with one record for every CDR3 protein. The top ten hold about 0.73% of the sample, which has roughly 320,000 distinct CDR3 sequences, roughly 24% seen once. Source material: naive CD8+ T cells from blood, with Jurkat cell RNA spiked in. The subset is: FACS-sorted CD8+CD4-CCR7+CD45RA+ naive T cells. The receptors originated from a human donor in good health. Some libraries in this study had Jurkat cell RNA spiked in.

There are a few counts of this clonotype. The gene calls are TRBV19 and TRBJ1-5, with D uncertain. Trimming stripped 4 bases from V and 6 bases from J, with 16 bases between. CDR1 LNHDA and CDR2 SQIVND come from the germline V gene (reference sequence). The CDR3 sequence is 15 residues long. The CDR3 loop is CASSNDILPTQPQHF. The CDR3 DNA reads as TGTGCCAGTAGTAACGACATTCTCCCCACTCAGCCCCAGCATTTT. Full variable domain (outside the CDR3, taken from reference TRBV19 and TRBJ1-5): DGGITQSPKYLFRKEGQNVTLSCEQNLNHDAMYWYRQDPGQGLRLIYYSQIVNDFQKGDIAEGYSVSREKKESFPLTVTSAQKNPTAFYLCASSNDILPTQPQHFGDGTRLSIL.

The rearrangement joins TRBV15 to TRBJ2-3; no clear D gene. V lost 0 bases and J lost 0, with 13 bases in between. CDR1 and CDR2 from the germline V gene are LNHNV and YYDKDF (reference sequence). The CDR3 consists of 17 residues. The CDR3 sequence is CATSRDDLGYSTDTQYF. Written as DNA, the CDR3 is TGTGCCACCAGCAGAGATGATTTGGGGTACAGCACAGATACGCAGTATTTT.

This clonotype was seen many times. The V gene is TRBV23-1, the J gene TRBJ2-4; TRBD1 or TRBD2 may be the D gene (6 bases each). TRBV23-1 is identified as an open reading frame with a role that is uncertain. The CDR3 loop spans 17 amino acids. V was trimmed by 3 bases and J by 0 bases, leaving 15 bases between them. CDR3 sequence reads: CASSQAGHQLAKNIQYF. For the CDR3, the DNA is TGCGCCAGCAGTCAGGCGGGACACCAACTAGCCAAAAACATTCAGTACTTC.

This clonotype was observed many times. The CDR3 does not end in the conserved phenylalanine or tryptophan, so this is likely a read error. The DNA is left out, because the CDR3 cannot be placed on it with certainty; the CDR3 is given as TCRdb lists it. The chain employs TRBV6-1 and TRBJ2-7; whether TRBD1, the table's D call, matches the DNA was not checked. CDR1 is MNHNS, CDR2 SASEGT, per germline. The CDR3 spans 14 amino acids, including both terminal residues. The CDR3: CASSEAVSDRALTL.

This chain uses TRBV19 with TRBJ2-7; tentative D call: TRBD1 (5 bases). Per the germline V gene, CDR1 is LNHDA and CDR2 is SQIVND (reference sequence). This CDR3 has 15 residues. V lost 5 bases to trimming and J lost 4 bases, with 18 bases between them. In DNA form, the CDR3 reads TGTGCCAGTAGTCAAGGGGCTGGATTTTCGTACGAGCAGTACTTC. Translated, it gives CASSQGAGFSYEQYF.

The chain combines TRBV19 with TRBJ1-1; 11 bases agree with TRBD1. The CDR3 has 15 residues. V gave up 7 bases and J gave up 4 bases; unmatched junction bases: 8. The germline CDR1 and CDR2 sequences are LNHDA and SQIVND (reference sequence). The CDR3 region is CASTTADRGLTEAFF. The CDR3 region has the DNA TGTGCCAGTACCACAGCGGACAGGGGGCTCACTGAAGCTTTCTTT.

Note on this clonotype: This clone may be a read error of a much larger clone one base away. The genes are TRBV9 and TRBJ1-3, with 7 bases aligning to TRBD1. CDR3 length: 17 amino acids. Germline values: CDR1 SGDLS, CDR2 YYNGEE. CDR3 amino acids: CASSVEDREGSGNTRYF. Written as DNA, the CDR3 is TGTGCCAGCAGCGTAGAAGACAGGGAGGGCTCTGGAAACACCAGATATTTT.

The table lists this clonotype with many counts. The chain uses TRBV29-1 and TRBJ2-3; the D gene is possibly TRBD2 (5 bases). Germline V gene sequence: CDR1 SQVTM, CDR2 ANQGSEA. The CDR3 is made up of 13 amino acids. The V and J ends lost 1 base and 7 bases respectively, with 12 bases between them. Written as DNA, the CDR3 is TGCAGCGTTGAAGGACAAGGGAGCAATACGCAGTATTTT. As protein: CSVEGQGSNTQYF.

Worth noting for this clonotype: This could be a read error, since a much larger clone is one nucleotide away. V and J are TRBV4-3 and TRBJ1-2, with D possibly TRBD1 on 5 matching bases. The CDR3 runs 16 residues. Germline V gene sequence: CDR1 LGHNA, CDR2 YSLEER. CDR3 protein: CASSQEAGRSAGGYPF. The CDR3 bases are TGCGCCAGCAGCCAAGAGGCGGGGCGGTCAGCCGGCGGCTACCCCTTC.

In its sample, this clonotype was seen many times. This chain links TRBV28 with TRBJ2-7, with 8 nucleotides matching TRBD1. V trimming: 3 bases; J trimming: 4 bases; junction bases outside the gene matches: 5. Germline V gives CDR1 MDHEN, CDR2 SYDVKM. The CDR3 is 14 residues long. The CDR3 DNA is TGTGCCAGCAGTTTTAACAGGGGGTGGTACGAGCAGTACTTC. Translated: CASSFNRGWYEQYF.

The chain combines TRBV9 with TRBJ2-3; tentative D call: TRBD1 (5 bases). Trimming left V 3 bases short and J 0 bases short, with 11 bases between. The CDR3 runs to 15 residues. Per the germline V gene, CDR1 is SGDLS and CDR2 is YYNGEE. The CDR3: CASSADIASTDTQYF. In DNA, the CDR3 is TGTGCCAGCAGCGCGGACATTGCTAGCACAGATACGCAGTATTTT.

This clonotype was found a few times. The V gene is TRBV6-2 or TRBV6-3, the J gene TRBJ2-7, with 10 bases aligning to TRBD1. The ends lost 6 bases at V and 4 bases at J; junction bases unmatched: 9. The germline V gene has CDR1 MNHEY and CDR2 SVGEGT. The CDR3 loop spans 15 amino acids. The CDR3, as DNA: TGTGCCAGCAGATCGAGTCGACAGGGGGCTTACGAGCAGTACTTC. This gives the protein CASRSSRQGAYEQYF.

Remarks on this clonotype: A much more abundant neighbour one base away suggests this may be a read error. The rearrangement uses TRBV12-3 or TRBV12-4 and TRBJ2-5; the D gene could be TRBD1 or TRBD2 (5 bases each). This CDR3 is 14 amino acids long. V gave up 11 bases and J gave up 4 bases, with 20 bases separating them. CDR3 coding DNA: TGTGCCTCCCTCCCACTAACAGGAGGAGAGACCCAGTACTTC. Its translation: CASLPLTGGETQYF.

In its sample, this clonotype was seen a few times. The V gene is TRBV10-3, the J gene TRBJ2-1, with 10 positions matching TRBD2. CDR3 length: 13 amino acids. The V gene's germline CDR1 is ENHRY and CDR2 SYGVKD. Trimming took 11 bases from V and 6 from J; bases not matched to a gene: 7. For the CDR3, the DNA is TGTGCCTCCTGGACTAGCGGCTCCAATGAGCAGTTCTTC. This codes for CASWTSGSNEQFF.

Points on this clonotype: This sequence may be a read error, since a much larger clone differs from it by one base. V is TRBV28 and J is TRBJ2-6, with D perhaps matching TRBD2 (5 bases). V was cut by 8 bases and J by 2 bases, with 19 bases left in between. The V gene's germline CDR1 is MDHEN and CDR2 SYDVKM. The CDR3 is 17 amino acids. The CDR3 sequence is CASGTLDSSPGANVLTF. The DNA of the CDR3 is TGTGCCAGCGGTACGCTGGACTCGTCTCCTGGGGCCAACGTCCTGACTTTC. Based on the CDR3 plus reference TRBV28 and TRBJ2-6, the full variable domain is DVKVTQSSRYLVKRTGEKVFLECVQDMDHENMFWYRQDPGLGLRLIYFSYDVKMKEKGDIPEGYSVSREKKERFSLILESASTNQTSMYLCASGTLDSSPGANVLTFGAGSRLTVL.

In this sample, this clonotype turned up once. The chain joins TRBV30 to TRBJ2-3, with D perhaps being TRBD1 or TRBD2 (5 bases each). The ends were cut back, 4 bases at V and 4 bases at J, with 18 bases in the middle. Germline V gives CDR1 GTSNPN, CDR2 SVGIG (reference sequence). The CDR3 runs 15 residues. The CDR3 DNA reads TGTGCCTGGACTAAGGGACCATCTGTCGCAGATACGCAGTATTTT. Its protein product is CAWTKGPSVADTQYF.

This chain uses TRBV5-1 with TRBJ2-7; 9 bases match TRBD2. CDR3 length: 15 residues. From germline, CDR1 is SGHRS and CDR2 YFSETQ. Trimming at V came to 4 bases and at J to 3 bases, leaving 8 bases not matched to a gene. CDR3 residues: CASSVTSGLGYEQYF. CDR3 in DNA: TGCGCCAGCAGCGTAACTAGCGGGCTAGGCTACGAGCAGTACTTC. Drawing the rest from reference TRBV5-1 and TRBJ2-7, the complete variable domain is KAGVTQTPRYLIKTRGQQVTLSCSPISGHRSVSWYQQTPGQGLQFLFEYFSETQRNKGNFPGRFSGRQFSNSRSEMNVSTLELGDSALYLCASSVTSGLGYEQYFGPGTRLTVT.

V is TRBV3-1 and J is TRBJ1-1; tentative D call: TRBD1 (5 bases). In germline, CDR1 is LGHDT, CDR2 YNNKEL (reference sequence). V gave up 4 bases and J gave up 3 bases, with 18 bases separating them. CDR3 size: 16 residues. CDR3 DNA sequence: TGTGCCAGCAGCCCCCCCCCCCGGGGCGGGGACACTGAAGCTTTCTTT. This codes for CASSPPPRGGDTEAFF. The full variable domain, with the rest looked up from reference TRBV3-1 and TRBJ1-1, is DTAVSQTPKYLVTQMGNDKSIKCEQNLGHDTMYWYKQDSKKFLKIMFSYNNKELIINETVPNRFSPKSPDKAHLNLHINSLELGDSAVYFCASSPPPRGGDTEAFFGQGTRLTVV.

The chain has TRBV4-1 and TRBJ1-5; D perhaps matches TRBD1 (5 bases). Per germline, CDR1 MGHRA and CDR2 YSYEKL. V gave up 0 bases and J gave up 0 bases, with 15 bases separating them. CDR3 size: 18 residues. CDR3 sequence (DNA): TGCGCCAGCAGCCAAGATCTCCAGGGAACTTATAGCAATCAGCCCCAGCATTTT. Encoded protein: CASSQDLQGTYSNQPQHF.

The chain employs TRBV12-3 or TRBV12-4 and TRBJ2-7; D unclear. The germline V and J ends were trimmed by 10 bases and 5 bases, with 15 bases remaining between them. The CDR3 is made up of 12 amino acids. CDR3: CATRASGHEQYF. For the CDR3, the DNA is TGTGCCACCCGGGCGAGTGGTCACGAGCAGTACTTC.

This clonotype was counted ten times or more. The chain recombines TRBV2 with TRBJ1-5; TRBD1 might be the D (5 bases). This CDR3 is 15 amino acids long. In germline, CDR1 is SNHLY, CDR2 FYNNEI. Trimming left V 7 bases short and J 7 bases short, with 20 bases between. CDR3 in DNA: TGTGCCAGCAACCAGGGAATCCTAGAAGGGCAGCCCCAGCATTTT. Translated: CASNQGILEGQPQHF.

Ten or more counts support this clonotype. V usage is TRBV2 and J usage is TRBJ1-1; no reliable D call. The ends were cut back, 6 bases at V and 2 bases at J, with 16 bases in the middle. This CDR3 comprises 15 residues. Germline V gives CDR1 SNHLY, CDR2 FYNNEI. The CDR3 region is CASSHYLTVNTEAFF. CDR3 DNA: TGTGCCAGCAGCCACTATTTGACGGTAAACACTGAAGCTTTCTTT.

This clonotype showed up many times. CDR3 amino acids: CASSRGWEQPQHF. CDR3 in DNA: TGTGCCAGCAGTCGGGGTTGGGAGCAGCCCCAGCATTTT. The chain uses TRBV12-3 or TRBV12-4 and TRBJ1-5; no reliable D call. Between the trimmed V and J ends, which lost 5 bases and 7 bases, there was a span of 12 bases. The CDR3 length is 13 residues.

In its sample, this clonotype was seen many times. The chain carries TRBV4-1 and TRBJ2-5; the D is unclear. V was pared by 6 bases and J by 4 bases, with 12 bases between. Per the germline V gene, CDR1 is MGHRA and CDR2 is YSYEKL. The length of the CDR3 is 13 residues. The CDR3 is CASRPSEAETQYF. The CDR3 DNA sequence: TGCGCCAGCAGACCCTCCGAGGCAGAGACCCAGTACTTC.

The CDR3 DNA is TGTGCCAGCTCACCGGTTGGCCGGGCCGACTACGAGCAGTACTTC. It specifies CASSPVGRADYEQYF. The chain links TRBV18 to TRBJ2-7; unclear D gene. The germline CDR1 and CDR2 sequences are KGHSH and LQKENI. The CDR3 consists of 15 residues. Trimming cost V 3 bases and J 3 bases, with 15 bases left between them.

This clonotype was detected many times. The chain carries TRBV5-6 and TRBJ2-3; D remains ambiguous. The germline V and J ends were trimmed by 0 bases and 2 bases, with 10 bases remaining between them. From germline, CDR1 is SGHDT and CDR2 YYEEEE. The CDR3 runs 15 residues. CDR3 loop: CASSLVPDNTDTQYF. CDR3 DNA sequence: TGTGCCAGCAGCTTGGTTCCGGATAACACAGATACGCAGTATTTT.

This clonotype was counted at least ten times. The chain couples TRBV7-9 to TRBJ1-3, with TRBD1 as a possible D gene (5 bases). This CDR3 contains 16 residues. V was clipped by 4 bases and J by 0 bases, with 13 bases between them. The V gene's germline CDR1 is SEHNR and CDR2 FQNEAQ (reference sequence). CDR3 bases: TGTGCCAGCAGCTCGGGACCTTCGAGCTCTGGAAACACCATATATTTT. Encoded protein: CASSSGPSSSGNTIYF.

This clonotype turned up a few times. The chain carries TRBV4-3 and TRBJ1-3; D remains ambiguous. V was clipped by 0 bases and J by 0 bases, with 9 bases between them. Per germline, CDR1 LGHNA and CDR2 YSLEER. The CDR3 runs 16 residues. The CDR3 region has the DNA TGCGCCAGCAGCCAAGACTGGGCCAGCTCTGGAAACACCATATATTTT. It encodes CASSQDWASSGNTIYF.